These T cell receptor beta chains were read from a single sample in a study of T cells in Graves' hyperthyroidism and ophthalmopathy. Via MiXCR, TCRdb re-called the multiplex PCR reads, giving one row per CDR3 protein. The table shows under 250,000 distinct CDR3 sequences, with around 26% occurring only once. Sequences were obtained from blood. All receptors derive from a middle-aged woman with Graves' ophthalmopathy. CDR3s include the opening cysteine and the closing phenylalanine or tryptophan. Each record gives: CDR3 protein, CDR3 DNA, J gene, clone size, V gene, D gene. A D gene is named only where the DNA matches it firmly. Expanded clones get a size class; other rows say once, few or many, or leave the size out.

CASRGKGLAKSYEQYF | TGTGCCAGCAGAGGGAAGGGACTAGCGAAATCCTACGAGCAGTACTTC | TRBJ2-7 | . | TRBV11-2 | TRBD2
CASYHLGQGYTGELFF | TGTGCCAGCTACCACTTGGGACAGGGGTACACCGGGGAGCTGTTTTTT | TRBJ2-2 | many | TRBV5-6 | TRBD1
CASRGQGSNEQYF | TGTGCCAGCCGGGGACAGGGGTCCAACGAGCAGTACTTC | TRBJ2-7 | . | TRBV6-1 | TRBD1
CVSSAYEQCF | TGTGTCAGCAGTGCTTACGAGCAGTGCTTC | TRBJ2-7 | . | TRBV6-1 | .
CASSEGQASETQYF | TGCGCCAGCAGCGAGGGACAGGCCTCGGAGACCCAGTACTTC | TRBJ2-5 | . | TRBV5-1 | TRBD1
CASSLAGRIGYEQYF | TGTGCCAGCAGTCTAGCCGGACGGATCGGCTACGAGCAGTACTTC | TRBJ2-7 | many | TRBV12-3/TRBV12-4 | .
CSASQGYEQYF | TGCAGTGCTTCACAGGGCTACGAGCAGTACTTC | TRBJ2-7 | many | TRBV20-1 | .
CASTLGWGRDAQETQYF | TGTGCCAGCACTTTGGGGTGGGGCAGGGATGCCCAAGAGACCCAGTACTTC | TRBJ2-5 | many | TRBV28 | .
CASRERTGPRETQYF | TGTGCCAGCAGGGAGCGGACAGGCCCTCGGGAGACCCAGTACTTC | TRBJ2-5 | many | TRBV28 | TRBD1
CSATNYRGYGYTF | TGCAGTGCTACCAACTACAGGGGCTATGGCTACACCTTC | TRBJ1-2 | . | TRBV20-1 | TRBD1
CASSQRRDRLVRTLGEAFF | TGTGCCAGCAGCCAACGCCGGGACAGACTCGTCCGGACTTTAGGTGAAGCTTTCTTT | TRBJ1-1 | many | TRBV27 | TRBD1
CSSLQGLNTEAFF | TGCAGCTCCCTCCAGGGGTTGAACACTGAAGCTTTCTTT | TRBJ1-1 | many | TRBV29-1 | .
CATSDRKTGTGANVLTF | TGTGCCACCAGTGACCGAAAGACAGGGACTGGGGCCAACGTCCTGACTTTC | TRBJ2-6 | . | TRBV24-1 | TRBD1
CSVEYRASGRENIQYF | TGCAGCGTTGAATATAGGGCTAGCGGGAGAGAAAACATTCAGTACTTC | TRBJ2-4 | many | TRBV29-1 | TRBD2
CASSPQGQGYYGYTF | TGTGCCAGCAGCCCCCAGGGACAGGGCTACTATGGCTACACCTTC | TRBJ1-2 | many | TRBV28 | TRBD1
CASNSGRDVNTGELFF | TGTGCCAGCAATTCGGGGCGGGACGTAAACACCGGGGAGCTGTTTTTT | TRBJ2-2 | many | TRBV6-5 | .
CATQGTSGNTIYF | TGTGCCACACAGGGGACTTCTGGAAACACCATATATTTT | TRBJ1-3 | many | TRBV19 | TRBD1
CASSPRTPRDEQYF | TGTGCCAGCAGTCCCAGGACCCCCCGGGACGAGCAGTACTTC | TRBJ2-7 | . | TRBV28 | .
CASSSVMGNQPQHF | TGTGCCAGCAGTTCCGTGATGGGCAATCAGCCCCAGCATTTT | TRBJ1-5 | many | TRBV27 | .
CSARRYSGGKLYEQYF | TGCAGTGCTAGACGCTACTCGGGCGGGAAACTCTACGAGCAGTACTTC | TRBJ2-7 | many | TRBV20-1 | .
CASSSGDRGSYEQYF | TGTGCCAGCAGCTCCGGAGACAGGGGCTCCTACGAGCAGTACTTC | TRBJ2-7 | many | TRBV11-1 | TRBD1
CATSDLRGWETQYF | TGTGCCACCAGCGACCTGAGAGGGTGGGAGACCCAGTACTTC | TRBJ2-5 | many | TRBV15 | .
CSVSSRIRGANVLTF | TGCAGCGTTTCGTCCAGGATAAGAGGGGCCAACGTCCTGACTTTC | TRBJ2-6 | many | TRBV29-1 | .
CASRKPGSEETQYF | TGTGCCAGCAGAAAACCGGGAAGTGAAGAGACCCAGTACTTC | TRBJ2-5 | many | TRBV6-5 | .
CASSEEGTSGRKGF | TGTGCCAGCAGTGAAGAGGGGACTAGCGGGAGGAAAGGCTTC | TRBJ2-7 | many | TRBV6-1 | TRBD2
CASRLIGGQEGEQYF | TGCGCCAGCAGATTGATCGGGGGGCAAGAGGGTGAGCAGTACTTC | TRBJ2-7 | many | TRBV10-2 | .
CASTWTGQETQYF | TGTGCCAGCACCTGGACAGGTCAAGAGACCCAGTACTTC | TRBJ2-5 | many | TRBV12-3/TRBV12-4 | TRBD1
CASSYVAGTATYEQYF | TGTGCCAGCAGTTACGTCGCCGGGACAGCAACCTACGAGCAGTACTTC | TRBJ2-7 | . | TRBV6-2/TRBV6-3 | TRBD1
CASPVGNTGELFF | TGTGCCAGCCCCGTCGGCAACACCGGGGAGCTGTTTTTT | TRBJ2-2 | . | TRBV12-3/TRBV12-4 | .
CASTEFMEAFF | TGTGCCAGCACCGAGTTTATGGAAGCTTTCTTT | TRBJ1-1 | few | TRBV7-8 | .
CASSLETSGTDYEQYF | TGTGCCAGCAGTCTTGAGACTAGCGGGACCGACTACGAGCAGTACTTC | TRBJ2-7 | . | TRBV28 | TRBD2
CSARDAGTSYEQYF | TGCAGTGCTAGAGATGCCGGGACCTCCTACGAGCAGTACTTC | TRBJ2-7 | many | TRBV20-1 | .
CASITGPGGANVLTF | TGTGCCAGCATCACGGGACCCGGGGGGGCCAACGTCCTGACTTTC | TRBJ2-6 | many | TRBV18 | .
CASSQGLGYEQYF | TGCGCCAGCAGCCAAGGACTCGGCTACGAGCAGTACTTC | TRBJ2-7 | many | TRBV4-1 | .
CASSLSGLRTYEQYF | TGTGCCAGCAGTTTATCAGGGTTAAGGACCTACGAGCAGTACTTC | TRBJ2-7 | many | TRBV27 | .
CASSPPGQRHQPQHF | TGTGCCAGCAGCCCCCCCGGACAGAGGCATCAGCCCCAGCATTTT | TRBJ1-5 | many | TRBV4-2 | .
CASSLVGPQHF | TGTGCCAGCAGTTTAGTGGGACCCCAGCATTTT | TRBJ1-5 | many | TRBV12-3/TRBV12-4 | .
CASSPDRGYPYEQYF | TGTGCCAGCAGCCCCGACAGGGGGTACCCCTACGAGCAGTACTTC | TRBJ2-7 | many | TRBV11-2 | TRBD1
CASIGPGHARRYTF | TGTGCCAGCATTGGACCGGGGCATGCTCGGCGCTACACCTTC | TRBJ1-2 | . | TRBV6-1 | .
CASSSSGSAKNIQYF | TGTGCCAGCAGTTCTAGCGGGAGCGCAAAAAACATTCAGTACTTC | TRBJ2-4 | many | TRBV11-2 | TRBD2
CASSSLVSGTGNTIYF | TGTGCCAGCAGCTCCTTAGTCTCCGGGACAGGCAACACCATATATTTT | TRBJ1-3 | . | TRBV9 | TRBD1
CASSKNSYGYTF | TGTGCCAGCAGTAAGAACAGTTATGGCTACACCTTC | TRBJ1-2 | many | TRBV28 | .
CSVGRELETQYF | TGCAGCGTTGGTCGGGAGCTGGAGACCCAGTACTTC | TRBJ2-5 | many | TRBV29-1 | .
CASSLADAGNIQYF | TGTGCCAGCAGTTTAGCGGATGCCGGGAACATTCAGTACTTC | TRBJ2-4 | . | TRBV28 | .
CASSLPGQGGSPLHF | TGTGCCAGCAGTTTGCCCGGACAGGGTGGTTCACCCCTCCACTTT | TRBJ1-6 | many | TRBV28 | TRBD1
CASRQSRVPGLQPQHF | TGTGCCAGCAGACAGAGCAGGGTCCCCGGACTCCAGCCCCAGCATTTT | TRBJ1-5 | . | TRBV27 | .
CAWSQYRLREGPGANVLTF | TGTGCCTGGAGTCAATATCGCTTGCGGGAGGGCCCTGGGGCCAACGTCCTGACTTTC | TRBJ2-6 | many | TRBV30 | TRBD2
CASSSGGEYEQFF | TGTGCCAGCAGCTCAGGGGGCGAGTACGAGCAGTTCTTC | TRBJ2-1 | once | TRBV11-2 | TRBD1